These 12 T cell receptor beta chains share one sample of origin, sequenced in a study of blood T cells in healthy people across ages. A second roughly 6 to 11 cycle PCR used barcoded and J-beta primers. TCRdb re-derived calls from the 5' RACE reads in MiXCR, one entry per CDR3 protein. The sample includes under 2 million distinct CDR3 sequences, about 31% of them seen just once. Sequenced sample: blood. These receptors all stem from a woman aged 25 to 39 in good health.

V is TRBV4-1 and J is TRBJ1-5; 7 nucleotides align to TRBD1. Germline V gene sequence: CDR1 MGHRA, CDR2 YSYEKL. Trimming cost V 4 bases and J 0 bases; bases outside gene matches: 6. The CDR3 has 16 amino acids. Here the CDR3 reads CASSPETGYSNQPQHF. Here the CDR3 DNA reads TGCGCCAGCAGCCCGGAGACAGGGTATAGCAATCAGCCCCAGCATTTT.

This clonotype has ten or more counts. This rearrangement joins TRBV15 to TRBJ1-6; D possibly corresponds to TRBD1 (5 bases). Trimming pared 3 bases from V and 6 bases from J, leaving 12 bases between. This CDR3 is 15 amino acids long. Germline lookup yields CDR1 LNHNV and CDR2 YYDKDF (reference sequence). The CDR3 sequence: CATSRGRGFNSPLHF. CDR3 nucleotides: TGTGCCACCAGCAGGGGCCGGGGCTTTAATTCACCCCTCCACTTT.

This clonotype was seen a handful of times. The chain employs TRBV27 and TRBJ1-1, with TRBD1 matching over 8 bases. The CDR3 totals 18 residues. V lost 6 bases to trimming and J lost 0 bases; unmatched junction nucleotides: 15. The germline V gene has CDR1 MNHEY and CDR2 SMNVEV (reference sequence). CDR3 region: CASRPREDRAVMNTEAFF. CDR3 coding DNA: TGTGCCAGCAGACCGCGGGAGGACAGGGCGGTCATGAACACTGAAGCTTTCTTT.

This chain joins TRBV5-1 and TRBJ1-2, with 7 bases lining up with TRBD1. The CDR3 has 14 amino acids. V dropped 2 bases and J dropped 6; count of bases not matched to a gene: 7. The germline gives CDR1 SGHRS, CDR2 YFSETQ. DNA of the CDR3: TGCGCCAGCAGCTTTTCCGGGACAGACAATGGCTACACCTTC. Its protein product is CASSFSGTDNGYTF.

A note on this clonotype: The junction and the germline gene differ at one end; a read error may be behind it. The DNA of the CDR3 is TGTGCCAGCAGCCCCCGGGACCAAGAGGCCCAGTACTTC. This sequence encodes CASSPRDQEAQYF. The genes are TRBV7-2 and TRBJ2-5; D possibly matches TRBD1 or TRBD2 (5 bases each). Germline V lookup: CDR1 SGHTA, CDR2 FQGNSA. This CDR3 has 13 residues.

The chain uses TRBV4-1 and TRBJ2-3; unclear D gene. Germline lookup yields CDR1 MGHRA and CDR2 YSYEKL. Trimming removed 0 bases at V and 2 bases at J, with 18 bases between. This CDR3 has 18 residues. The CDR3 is CASSQDTSSPEITDTQYF. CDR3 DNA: TGCGCCAGCAGCCAAGATACCTCTTCGCCGGAAATCACAGATACGCAGTATTTT.

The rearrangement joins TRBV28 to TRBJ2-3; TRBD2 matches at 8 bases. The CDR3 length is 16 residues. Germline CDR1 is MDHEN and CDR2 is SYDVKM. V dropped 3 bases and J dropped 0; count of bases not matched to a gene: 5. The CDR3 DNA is TGTGCCAGCAGTTTCGACTTAGCGGGGAGCACAGATACGCAGTATTTT. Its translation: CASSFDLAGSTDTQYF.

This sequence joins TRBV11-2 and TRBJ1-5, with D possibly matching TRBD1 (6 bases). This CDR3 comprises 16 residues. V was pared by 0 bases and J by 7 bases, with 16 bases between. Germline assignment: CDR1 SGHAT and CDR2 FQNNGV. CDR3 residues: CASSLDPRGERQPQHF. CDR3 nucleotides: TGTGCCAGCAGCTTAGATCCGAGGGGGGAAAGGCAGCCCCAGCATTTT.

CDR3 in DNA: TGTGCCAGCAGCTTGAGCGGACTAGCGGGAGAAAGGTACAATGAGCAGTTCTTC. Amino acid sequence: CASSLSGLAGERYNEQFF. The chain couples TRBV7-2 to TRBJ2-1; 13 bases align to TRBD2. This CDR3 region has 18 residues. Looked up from germline, CDR1 is SGHTA and CDR2 is FQGNSA. With V trimmed by 3 bases and J by 4 bases, 9 bases remained unmatched.

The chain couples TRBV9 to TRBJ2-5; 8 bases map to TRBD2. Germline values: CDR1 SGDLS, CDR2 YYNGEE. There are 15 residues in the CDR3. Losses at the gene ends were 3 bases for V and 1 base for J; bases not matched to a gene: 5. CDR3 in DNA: TGTGCCAGCAGCGGTAGCGGGGCCCTCCAAGAGACCCAGTACTTC. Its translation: CASSGSGALQETQYF. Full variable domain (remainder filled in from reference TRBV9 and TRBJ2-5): DSGVTQTPKHLITATGQRVTLRCSPRSGDLSVYWYQQSLDQGLQFLIQYYNGEERAKGNILERFSAQQFPDLHSELNLSSLELGDSALYFCASSGSGALQETQYFGPGTRLLVL.

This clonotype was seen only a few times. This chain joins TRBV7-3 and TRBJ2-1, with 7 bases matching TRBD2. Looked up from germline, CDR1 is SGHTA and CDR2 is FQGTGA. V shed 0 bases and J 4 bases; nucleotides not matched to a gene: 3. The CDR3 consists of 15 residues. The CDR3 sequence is CASSLTAGNYNEQFF. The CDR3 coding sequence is TGTGCCAGCAGCTTAACAGCGGGGAATTACAATGAGCAGTTCTTC.

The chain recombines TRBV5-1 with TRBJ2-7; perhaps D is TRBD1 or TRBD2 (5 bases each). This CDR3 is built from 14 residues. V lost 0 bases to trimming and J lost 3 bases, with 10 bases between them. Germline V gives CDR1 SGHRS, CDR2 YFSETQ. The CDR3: CASSLGMGDYEQYF. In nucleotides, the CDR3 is TGCGCCAGCAGCTTGGGGATGGGGGACTACGAGCAGTACTTC.